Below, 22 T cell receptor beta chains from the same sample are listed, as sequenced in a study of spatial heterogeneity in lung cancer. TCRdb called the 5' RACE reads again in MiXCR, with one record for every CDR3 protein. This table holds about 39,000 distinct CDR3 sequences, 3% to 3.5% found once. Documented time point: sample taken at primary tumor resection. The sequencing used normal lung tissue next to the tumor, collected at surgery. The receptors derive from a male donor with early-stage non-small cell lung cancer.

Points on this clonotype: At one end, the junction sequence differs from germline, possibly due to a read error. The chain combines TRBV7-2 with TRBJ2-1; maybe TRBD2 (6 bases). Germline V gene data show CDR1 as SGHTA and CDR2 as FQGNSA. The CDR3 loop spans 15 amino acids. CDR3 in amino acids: CASNYRESSYNERFF. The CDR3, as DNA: TGTGCCAGCAACTACCGGGAGAGCTCCTACAATGAGCGGTTCTTC.

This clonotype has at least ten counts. The chain's CDR3 is CASSLNGGLLTYEQYF. DNA of the CDR3: TGTGCCAGCAGTTTAAATGGGGGACTGTTAACCTACGAGCAGTACTTC. The V and J genes are TRBV27 and TRBJ2-7; D is possibly TRBD2 (6 bases). The V gene lost 2 bases and the J gene lost 2 bases, with 16 bases spanning the gap. This CDR3 contains 16 residues. In germline, CDR1 is MNHEY, CDR2 SMNVEV (reference sequence).

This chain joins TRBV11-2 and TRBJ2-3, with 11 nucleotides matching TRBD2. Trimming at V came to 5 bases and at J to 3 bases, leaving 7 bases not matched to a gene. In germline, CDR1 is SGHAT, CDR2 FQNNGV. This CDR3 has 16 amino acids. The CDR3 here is CASSLSTSGRTDTQYF. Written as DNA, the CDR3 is TGTGCCAGCAGCCTATCTACTAGCGGGAGAACAGATACGCAGTATTTT.

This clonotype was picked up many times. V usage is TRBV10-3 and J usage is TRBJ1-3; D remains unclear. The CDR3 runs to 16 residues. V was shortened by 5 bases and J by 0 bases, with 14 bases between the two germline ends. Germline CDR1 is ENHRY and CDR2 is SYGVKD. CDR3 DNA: TGTGCCATCAGTAGAGCTGAGGCGATCTCTGGAAACACCATATATTTT. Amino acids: CAISRAEAISGNTIYF.

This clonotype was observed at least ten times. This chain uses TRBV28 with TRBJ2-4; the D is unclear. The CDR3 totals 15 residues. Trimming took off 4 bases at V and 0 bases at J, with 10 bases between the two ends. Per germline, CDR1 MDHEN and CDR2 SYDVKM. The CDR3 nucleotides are TGTGCCAGCAGTTCTCCAGGTCTAGCCAAAAACATTCAGTACTTC. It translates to CASSSPGLAKNIQYF.

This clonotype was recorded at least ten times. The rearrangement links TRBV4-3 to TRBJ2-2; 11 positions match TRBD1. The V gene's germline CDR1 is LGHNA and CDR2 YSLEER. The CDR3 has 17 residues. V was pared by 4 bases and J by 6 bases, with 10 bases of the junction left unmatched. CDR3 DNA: TGCGCCAGCAGCCGGACAGGGGGCGCGAGTGAAGCCGGGGAGCTGTTTTTT. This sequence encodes CASSRTGGASEAGELFF.

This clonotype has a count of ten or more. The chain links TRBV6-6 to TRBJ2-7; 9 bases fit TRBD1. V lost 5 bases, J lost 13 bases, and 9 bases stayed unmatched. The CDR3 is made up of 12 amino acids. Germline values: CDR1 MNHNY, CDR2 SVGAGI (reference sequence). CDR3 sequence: CASSPTGTGQYF. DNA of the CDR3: TGTGCCAGCAGTCCTACCGGGACAGGGCAATACTTC.

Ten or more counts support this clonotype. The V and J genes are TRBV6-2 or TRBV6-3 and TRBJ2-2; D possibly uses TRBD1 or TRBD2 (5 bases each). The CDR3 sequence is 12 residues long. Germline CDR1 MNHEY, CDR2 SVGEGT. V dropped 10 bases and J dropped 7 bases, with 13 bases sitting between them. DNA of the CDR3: TGTGCCACCTTTCGGGACGTCGGGGAGCTGTTTTTT. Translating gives CATFRDVGELFF.

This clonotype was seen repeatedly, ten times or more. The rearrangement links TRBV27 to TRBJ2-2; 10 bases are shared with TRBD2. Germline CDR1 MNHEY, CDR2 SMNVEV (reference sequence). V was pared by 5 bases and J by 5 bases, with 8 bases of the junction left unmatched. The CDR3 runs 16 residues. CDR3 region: CASSLRVGLATGELFF. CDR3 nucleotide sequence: TGTGCCAGCAGTCTCCGTGTGGGACTAGCGACCGGGGAGCTGTTTTTT.

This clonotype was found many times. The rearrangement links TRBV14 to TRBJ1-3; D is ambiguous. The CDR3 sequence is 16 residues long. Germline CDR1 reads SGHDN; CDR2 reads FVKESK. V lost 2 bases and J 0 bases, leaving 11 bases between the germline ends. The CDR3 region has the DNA TGTGCCAGCAGCCAAATGTGGAGAACCTCTGGAAACACCATATATTTT. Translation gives CASSQMWRTSGNTIYF.

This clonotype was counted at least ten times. In nucleotides, the CDR3 is TGCGCCAGCAGCTTCGCTAGCGGAGGTAGCGAGCAGTACTTC. Protein sequence: CASSFASGGSEQYF. The gene calls are TRBV5-1 and TRBJ2-7, with TRBD2 matching over 7 bases. The CDR3 loop spans 14 amino acids. Losses at the gene ends were 2 bases for V and 6 bases for J; bases not matched to a gene: 8. Germline V gene lookup returns CDR1 SGHRS and CDR2 YFSETQ.

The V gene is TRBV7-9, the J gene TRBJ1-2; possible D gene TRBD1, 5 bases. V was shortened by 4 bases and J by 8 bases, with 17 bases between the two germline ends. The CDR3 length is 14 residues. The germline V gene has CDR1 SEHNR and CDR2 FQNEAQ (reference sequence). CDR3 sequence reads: CASSSAIDGGGYTF. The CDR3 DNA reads TGTGCCAGCAGCTCGGCGATTGATGGGGGAGGCTACACCTTC. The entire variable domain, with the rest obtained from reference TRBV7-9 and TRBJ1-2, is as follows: DTGVSQNPRHKITKRGQNVTFRCDPISEHNRLYWYRQTLGQGPEFLTYFQNEAQLEKSRLLSDRFSAERPKGSFSTLEIQRTEQGDSAMYLCASSSAIDGGGYTFGSGTRLTVV.

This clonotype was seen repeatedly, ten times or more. The CDR3 region has the DNA TGTGCCAGCTCGAAGACAGACACCTACGAGCAGTACTTC. Amino acids: CASSKTDTYEQYF. The rearrangement joins TRBV18 to TRBJ2-7, with a possible D match to TRBD1 (5 bases). The CDR3 runs 13 residues. V dropped 6 bases and J dropped 2 bases, with 11 bases sitting between them. Per germline, CDR1 KGHSH and CDR2 LQKENI. Supplemented by reference TRBV18 and TRBJ2-7, the full variable domain reads NAGVMQNPRHLVRRRGQEARLRCSPMKGHSHVYWYRQLPEEGLKFMVYLQKENIIDESGMPKERFSAEFPKEGPSILRIQQVVRGDSAAYFCASSKTDTYEQYFGPGTRLTVT.

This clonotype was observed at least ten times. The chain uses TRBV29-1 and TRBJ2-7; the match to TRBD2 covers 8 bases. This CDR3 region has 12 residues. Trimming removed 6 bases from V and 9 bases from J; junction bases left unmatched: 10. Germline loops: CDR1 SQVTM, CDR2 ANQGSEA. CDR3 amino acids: CSVAAGEGGQYF. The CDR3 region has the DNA TGCAGCGTCGCAGCGGGAGAGGGTGGGCAGTACTTC.

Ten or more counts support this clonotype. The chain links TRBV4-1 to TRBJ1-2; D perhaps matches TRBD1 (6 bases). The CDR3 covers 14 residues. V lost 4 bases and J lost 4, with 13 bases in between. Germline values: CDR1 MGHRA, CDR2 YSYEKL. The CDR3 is CASSPDSSSYGYTF. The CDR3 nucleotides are TGCGCCAGCAGCCCGGACAGCTCCAGCTATGGCTACACCTTC.

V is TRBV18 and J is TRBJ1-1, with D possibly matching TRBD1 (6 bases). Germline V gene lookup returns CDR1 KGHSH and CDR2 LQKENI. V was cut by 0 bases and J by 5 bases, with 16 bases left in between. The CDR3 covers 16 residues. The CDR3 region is CASSPPVQGSWTEAFF. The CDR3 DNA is TGTGCCAGCTCACCACCGGTCCAGGGGAGTTGGACTGAAGCTTTCTTT.

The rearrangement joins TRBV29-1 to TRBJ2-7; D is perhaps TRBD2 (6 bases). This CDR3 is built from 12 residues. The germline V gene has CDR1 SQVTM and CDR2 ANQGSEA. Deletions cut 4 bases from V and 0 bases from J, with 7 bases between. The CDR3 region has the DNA TGCAGCGTTGCCGGGAGCTCCTACGAGCAGTACTTC. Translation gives CSVAGSSYEQYF.

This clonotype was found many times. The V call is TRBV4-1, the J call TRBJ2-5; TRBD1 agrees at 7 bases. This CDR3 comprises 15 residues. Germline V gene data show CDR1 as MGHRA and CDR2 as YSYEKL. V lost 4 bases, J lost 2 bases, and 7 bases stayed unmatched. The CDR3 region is CASSLHPTGQETQYF. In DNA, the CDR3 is TGCGCCAGCAGCCTTCATCCGACAGGGCAAGAGACCCAGTACTTC.

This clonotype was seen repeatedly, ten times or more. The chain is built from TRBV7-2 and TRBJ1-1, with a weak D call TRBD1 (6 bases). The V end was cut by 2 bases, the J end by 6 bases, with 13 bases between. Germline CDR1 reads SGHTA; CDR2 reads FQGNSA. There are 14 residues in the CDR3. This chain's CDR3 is CASSLITGFAEAFF. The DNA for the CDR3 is TGTGCCAGCAGCTTAATAACAGGGTTCGCTGAAGCTTTCTTT.

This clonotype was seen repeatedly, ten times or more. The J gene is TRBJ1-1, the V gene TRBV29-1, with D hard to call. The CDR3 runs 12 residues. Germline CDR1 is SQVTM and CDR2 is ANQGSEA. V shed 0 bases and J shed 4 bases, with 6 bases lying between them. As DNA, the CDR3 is TGCAGCGTTGAAGATCTTGGCACTGAAGCTTTCTTT. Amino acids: CSVEDLGTEAFF. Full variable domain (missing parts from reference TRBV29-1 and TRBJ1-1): SAVISQKPSRDICQRGTSLTIQCQVDSQVTMMFWYRQQPGQSLTLIATANQGSEATYESGFVIDKFPISRPNLTFSTLTVSNMSPEDSSIYLCSVEDLGTEAFFGQGTRLTVV.

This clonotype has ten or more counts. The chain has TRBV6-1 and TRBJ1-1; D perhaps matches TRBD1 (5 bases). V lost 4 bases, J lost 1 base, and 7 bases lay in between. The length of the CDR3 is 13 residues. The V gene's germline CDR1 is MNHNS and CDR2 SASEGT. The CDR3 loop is CASSVRENTEAFF. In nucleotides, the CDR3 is TGTGCCAGCAGTGTCAGGGAGAACACTGAAGCTTTCTTT.

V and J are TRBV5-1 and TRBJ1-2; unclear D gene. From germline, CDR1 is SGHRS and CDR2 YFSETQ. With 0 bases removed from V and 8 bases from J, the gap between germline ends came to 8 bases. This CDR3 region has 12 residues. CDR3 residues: CASSLESVGYTF. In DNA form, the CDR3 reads TGCGCCAGCAGCTTGGAGTCCGTCGGCTACACCTTC. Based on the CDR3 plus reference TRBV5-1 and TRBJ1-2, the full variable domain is KAGVTQTPRYLIKTRGQQVTLSCSPISGHRSVSWYQQTPGQGLQFLFEYFSETQRNKGNFPGRFSGRQFSNSRSEMNVSTLELGDSALYLCASSLESVGYTFGSGTRLTVV.